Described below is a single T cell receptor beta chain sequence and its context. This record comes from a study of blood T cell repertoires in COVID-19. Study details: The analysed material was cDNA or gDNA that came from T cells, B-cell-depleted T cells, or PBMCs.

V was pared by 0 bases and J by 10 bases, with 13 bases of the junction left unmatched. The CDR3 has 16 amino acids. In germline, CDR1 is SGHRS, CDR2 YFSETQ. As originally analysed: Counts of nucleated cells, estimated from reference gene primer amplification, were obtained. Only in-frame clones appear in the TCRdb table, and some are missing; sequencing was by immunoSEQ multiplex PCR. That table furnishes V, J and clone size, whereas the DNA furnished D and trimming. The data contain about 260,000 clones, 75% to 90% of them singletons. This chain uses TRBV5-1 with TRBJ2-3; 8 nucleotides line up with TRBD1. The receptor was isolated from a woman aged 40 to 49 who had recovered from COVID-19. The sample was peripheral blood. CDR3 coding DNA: TGCGCCAGCAGCTTGGATACGGTGGACAGGGTTTGGTCGCAGTATTTT. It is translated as CASSLDTVDRVWSQYF.